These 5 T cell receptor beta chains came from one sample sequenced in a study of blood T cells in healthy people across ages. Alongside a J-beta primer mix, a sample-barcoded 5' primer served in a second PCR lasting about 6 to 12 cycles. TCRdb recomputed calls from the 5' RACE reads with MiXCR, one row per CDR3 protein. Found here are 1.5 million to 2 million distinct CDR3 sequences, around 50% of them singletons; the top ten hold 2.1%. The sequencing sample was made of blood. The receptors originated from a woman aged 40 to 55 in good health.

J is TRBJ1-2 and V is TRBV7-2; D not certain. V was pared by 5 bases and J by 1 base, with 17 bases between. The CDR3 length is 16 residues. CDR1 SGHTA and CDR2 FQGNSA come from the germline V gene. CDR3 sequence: CASSPLRSVLNYGYTF. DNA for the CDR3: TGTGCCAGCAGCCCCCTCCGGTCGGTCCTTAACTATGGCTACACCTTC.

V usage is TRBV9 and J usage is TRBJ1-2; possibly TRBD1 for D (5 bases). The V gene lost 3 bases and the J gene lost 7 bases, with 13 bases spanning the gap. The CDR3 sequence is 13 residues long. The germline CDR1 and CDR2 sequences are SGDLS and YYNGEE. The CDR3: CASSAERGGGYTF. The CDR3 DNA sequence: TGTGCCAGCAGCGCGGAACGGGGGGGTGGCTACACCTTC.

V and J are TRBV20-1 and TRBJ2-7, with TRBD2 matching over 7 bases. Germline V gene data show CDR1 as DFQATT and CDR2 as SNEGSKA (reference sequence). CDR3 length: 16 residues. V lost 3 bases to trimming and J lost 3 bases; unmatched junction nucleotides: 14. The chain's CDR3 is CSARGGRSGPIYEQYF. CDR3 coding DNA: TGCAGTGCTAGGGGGGGGAGGTCGGGCCCAATCTACGAGCAGTACTTC.

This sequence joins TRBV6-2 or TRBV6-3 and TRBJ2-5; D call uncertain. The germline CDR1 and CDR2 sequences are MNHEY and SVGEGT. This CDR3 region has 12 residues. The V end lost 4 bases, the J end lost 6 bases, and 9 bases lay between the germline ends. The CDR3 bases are TGTGCCAGCAGTTCCCAACCAAAGACCCAGTACTTC. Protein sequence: CASSSQPKTQYF.

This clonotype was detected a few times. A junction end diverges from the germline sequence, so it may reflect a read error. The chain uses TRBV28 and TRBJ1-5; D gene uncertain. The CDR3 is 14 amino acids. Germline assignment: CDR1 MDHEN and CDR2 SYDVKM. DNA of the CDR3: TGTGCCAGCAGTTTATGGGGTAGCGATCAGCCCCAGCATTTT. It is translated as CASSLWGSDQPQHF.